Listed below are T cell receptor beta chains from one sample, sequenced in a study of T cells in Graves' hyperthyroidism and ophthalmopathy. TCRdb processed the multiplex PCR reads anew with MiXCR; each CDR3 protein has one entry. The sample lists nearly 750,000 distinct CDR3 sequences; roughly a third were seen once. The sample was blood. These receptors came from a woman between 35 and 50 years old with Graves' hyperthyroidism. Each CDR3 is given with its conserved first and last residue. Fields, in order: clone size, D gene, V gene, J gene, CDR3 protein. The D gene is left open where the match is weak. The size entry is marked missing in some rows and otherwise reads once, few, many or a size class.

clone size: few
D gene: TRBD1
V gene: TRBV7-2
J gene: TRBJ2-4
CDR3 protein: CASSLSQGNIQYF

clone size: few
D gene: .
V gene: TRBV11-3
J gene: TRBJ2-5
CDR3 protein: CASSSGVGTQYF

clone size: many
D gene: .
V gene: TRBV6-5
J gene: TRBJ2-7
CDR3 protein: CASSYSWGASREQYF

clone size: many
D gene: TRBD1
V gene: TRBV7-9
J gene: TRBJ1-5
CDR3 protein: CASSEGGGGQPQHF

clone size: once
D gene: .
V gene: TRBV6-6
J gene: TRBJ2-5
CDR3 protein: CASQPGEMETQYF

clone size: .
D gene: TRBD1
V gene: TRBV6-1
J gene: TRBJ1-2
CDR3 protein: CARGHEQGTYGYTF

clone size: many
D gene: .
V gene: TRBV6-5
J gene: TRBJ1-1
CDR3 protein: CASTKFTEAFF

clone size: .
D gene: TRBD1
V gene: TRBV7-3
J gene: .
CDR3 protein: CASSIYPGGLNEQFF

clone size: few
D gene: .
V gene: TRBV7-2
J gene: TRBJ1-5
CDR3 protein: CASSQERGSNQPQHF

clone size: few
D gene: .
V gene: TRBV4-1
J gene: TRBJ1-6
CDR3 protein: CASSQGVGSNHSPLHF

clone size: .
D gene: .
V gene: TRBV6-1
J gene: TRBJ1-2
CDR3 protein: CASSDSTRLNYGYTF

clone size: few
D gene: .
V gene: TRBV4-2
J gene: TRBJ1-2
CDR3 protein: CASSPSTDYGYTF

clone size: .
D gene: .
V gene: TRBV7-2
J gene: TRBJ2-5
CDR3 protein: CASSLLDTETQYF

clone size: .
D gene: .
V gene: TRBV24-1
J gene: TRBJ1-2
CDR3 protein: CASSFSADDGYTF

clone size: many
D gene: .
V gene: TRBV10-3
J gene: TRBJ1-2
CDR3 protein: CAIRSRAPDSYGYTF

clone size: many
D gene: TRBD1
V gene: TRBV29-1
J gene: TRBJ1-1
CDR3 protein: CSIAGGGSEAFF

clone size: many
D gene: .
V gene: TRBV5-6
J gene: TRBJ2-7
CDR3 protein: CASSTRVVRYEQYF

clone size: .
D gene: .
V gene: TRBV10-3
J gene: TRBJ1-1
CDR3 protein: CASSELGRNTEAFF

clone size: .
D gene: .
V gene: TRBV10-3
J gene: TRBJ2-2
CDR3 protein: CASRDLQNTGELFF

clone size: few
D gene: TRBD1
V gene: TRBV20-1
J gene: TRBJ2-7
CDR3 protein: CSASGTGGHEQYF

clone size: many
D gene: .
V gene: TRBV2
J gene: TRBJ1-3
CDR3 protein: CASRRETSGNTIYF

clone size: .
D gene: .
V gene: TRBV10-3
J gene: TRBJ2-2
CDR3 protein: CAISESKGRLNTGELFF

clone size: many
D gene: .
V gene: TRBV7-2
J gene: TRBJ1-2
CDR3 protein: CASSLAGSPYGYTF

clone size: many
D gene: .
V gene: TRBV7-9
J gene: TRBJ1-1
CDR3 protein: CASSSRSNTEAFF

clone size: .
D gene: .
V gene: TRBV7-9
J gene: TRBJ1-2
CDR3 protein: CASSLFRGTNYGYTF

clone size: .
D gene: TRBD2
V gene: TRBV15
J gene: TRBJ2-5
CDR3 protein: CATSRDHTSGGAPETQYF

clone size: .
D gene: TRBD1
V gene: TRBV2
J gene: TRBJ2-7
CDR3 protein: CATRTGEQYF

clone size: few
D gene: TRBD1
V gene: TRBV11-1
J gene: TRBJ2-7
CDR3 protein: CASSGTGTGEGAYEQYF

clone size: many
D gene: TRBD1
V gene: TRBV15
J gene: TRBJ1-5
CDR3 protein: CATSGGQTNQPQHF

clone size: many
D gene: .
V gene: TRBV25-1
J gene: TRBJ1-2
CDR3 protein: CASTHSGTSPGYTF

clone size: few
D gene: .
V gene: TRBV19
J gene: TRBJ2-7
CDR3 protein: CASSMGYEQYF

clone size: .
D gene: .
V gene: TRBV7-9
J gene: TRBJ1-4
CDR3 protein: CASRASGDEKLFF

clone size: few
D gene: TRBD1
V gene: TRBV7-3
J gene: TRBJ1-4
CDR3 protein: CASSYQQGANEKLFF

clone size: .
D gene: TRBD1
V gene: TRBV19
J gene: TRBJ2-7
CDR3 protein: CASSPGTGAYGQYF

clone size: .
D gene: TRBD2
V gene: TRBV5-1
J gene: TRBJ2-5
CDR3 protein: CASSFLAGEGSGETQYF

clone size: .
D gene: .
V gene: TRBV6-5
J gene: TRBJ1-2
CDR3 protein: CASRPRTVNYGYTF

clone size: many
D gene: TRBD1
V gene: TRBV4-3
J gene: TRBJ1-2
CDR3 protein: CASSQTGYGYTF

clone size: few
D gene: .
V gene: TRBV7-9
J gene: TRBJ2-7
CDR3 protein: CASSSHRQNYEQYF

clone size: .
D gene: TRBD1
V gene: TRBV7-3
J gene: TRBJ2-7
CDR3 protein: CASSRPPGQGVYEQYF

clone size: many
D gene: .
V gene: TRBV7-9
J gene: TRBJ1-1
CDR3 protein: CASSFSRSGLEAFF

clone size: few
D gene: TRBD1
V gene: TRBV28
J gene: TRBJ1-6
CDR3 protein: CASSYRGDIHF

clone size: few
D gene: .
V gene: TRBV12-3/TRBV12-4
J gene: TRBJ1-2
CDR3 protein: CASSPPPGLHTF

clone size: many
D gene: TRBD1
V gene: TRBV7-6
J gene: TRBJ2-5
CDR3 protein: CASTRQGGETQYF

clone size: .
D gene: .
V gene: TRBV6-1
J gene: TRBJ1-1
CDR3 protein: CASDRKYRGTEAFF

clone size: .
D gene: .
V gene: TRBV7-9
J gene: TRBJ1-2
CDR3 protein: CASSAAGSYGYTF

clone size: many
D gene: .
V gene: TRBV29-1
J gene: TRBJ1-1
CDR3 protein: CSVAGSAMNTEAFF

clone size: few
D gene: TRBD1
V gene: TRBV4-3
J gene: TRBJ1-1
CDR3 protein: CASSSHQTGEDTEAFF

clone size: many
D gene: .
V gene: TRBV10-3
J gene: TRBJ2-7
CDR3 protein: CAISDRLSYEQYF

clone size: .
D gene: .
V gene: TRBV19
J gene: TRBJ2-4
CDR3 protein: CASSSTSQNIQYF

clone size: few
D gene: TRBD2
V gene: TRBV12-3/TRBV12-4
J gene: TRBJ2-2
CDR3 protein: CASSSPGTSVGGELFF

clone size: .
D gene: .
V gene: TRBV6-6
J gene: TRBJ2-7
CDR3 protein: CASSLEGGEVEQYF

clone size: few
D gene: TRBD1
V gene: TRBV7-2
J gene: TRBJ1-1
CDR3 protein: CASSANRGRTGTEAFF

clone size: .
D gene: TRBD2
V gene: TRBV6-5
J gene: TRBJ2-7
CDR3 protein: CASSYSPASGSSYEQYF

clone size: few
D gene: TRBD2
V gene: TRBV7-2
J gene: TRBJ2-2
CDR3 protein: CASSFGGGANTGELFF

clone size: .
D gene: TRBD1
V gene: TRBV25-1
J gene: TRBJ1-1
CDR3 protein: CASSVTGGETEAFF

clone size: .
D gene: TRBD2
V gene: TRBV6-5
J gene: TRBJ2-7
CDR3 protein: CASRPLGGSRGYEQYF